This is a list of T cell receptor beta chains from one sample in a study of technical replicates of blood from several donors. This table comes from immunoSEQ multiplex PCR, and its TCRdb copy is limited to in-frame clones, with some not included. Among tens of thousands of clones listed, 92% were seen once. Input material: T cells isolated from PBMCs. These receptor sequences come from a human donor in good health. CDR3s include the opening cysteine and the closing phenylalanine or tryptophan. The D gene is left open where the match is weak. Clone size appears in some rows only: once, few, many, or a class for an expanded clone.

clone size	V gene	J gene	D gene	CDR3 DNA	CDR3 protein
-	TRBV7-8	TRBJ2-5	TRBD1	TGTGCCAGCAGCCAAACCGACAGGGGCATAGGGGAGACCCAGTACTTC	CASSQTDRGIGETQYF
-	TRBV2	TRBJ2-7	-	TGTGCCAGCAGTGAAGAGACCGCCGGGAGCTACGAGCAGTACTTC	CASSEETAGSYEQYF
-	TRBV19	TRBJ1-5	TRBD1	TGTGCCAGTAGTGCCCAGGGGGCTCAGCCCCAGCATTTT	CASSAQGAQPQHF
-	TRBV7-8	TRBJ1-5	-	TGTGCCAGCAGCCTGGGGGAGGGTGGTCAGCCCCAGCATTTT	CASSLGEGGQPQHF
-	TRBV28	TRBJ2-7	TRBD1	TGTGCCAGCACTACCGACAGGGGGGGCTACGAGCAGTACTTC	CASTTDRGGYEQYF
-	TRBV7-2	TRBJ2-5	TRBD2	TGTGCCAGCAGCCAACTCTGGGAGGGGAGGGAGACCCAGTACTTC	CASSQLWEGRETQYF
-	TRBV27	TRBJ2-7	TRBD1	TGTGCCAGCAGTTCGGACAGGGCCTCCTACGAGCAGTACTTC	CASSSDRASYEQYF
-	TRBV19	TRBJ1-5	TRBD1	TGTGCCAGTAGTTACTCCCGACAGGGGTCCCAGCCCCAGCATTTT	CASSYSRQGSQPQHF
-	TRBV4-1	TRBJ1-4	-	TGCGCCAGCAGCCGGATTAAGGGGGAAAAACTGTTTTTT	CASSRIKGEKLFF
-	TRBV12-5	TRBJ2-3	TRBD2	TGTGCTAGTGGTTTGCCCCCCTTTTCGCCTAGCGGGAGGCCGGGGGATACGCAGTATTTT	CASGLPPFSPSGRPGDTQYF
once	TRBV5-5	TRBJ1-5	-	TGTGCCAGCAATGAGGGATTGGGGAGTCAGCCCCAGCATTTT	CASNEGLGSQPQHF
-	TRBV5-6	TRBJ2-5	TRBD2	TGTGCCAGCAGCTTTCGACTAGCGGACTGGTACCAAGAGACCCAGTACTTC	CASSFRLADWYQETQYF
few	TRBV19	TRBJ1-1	-	TGTGCCAGTAGTATTGCGGTGACGTCGTACAACACTGAAGCTTTCTTT	CASSIAVTSYNTEAFF
-	TRBV7-2	TRBJ2-3	TRBD2	TGTGCCAGCAGCCCCTACTCACTAGCGGGAGGGTTCGGGGATACGCAGTATTTT	CASSPYSLAGGFGDTQYF